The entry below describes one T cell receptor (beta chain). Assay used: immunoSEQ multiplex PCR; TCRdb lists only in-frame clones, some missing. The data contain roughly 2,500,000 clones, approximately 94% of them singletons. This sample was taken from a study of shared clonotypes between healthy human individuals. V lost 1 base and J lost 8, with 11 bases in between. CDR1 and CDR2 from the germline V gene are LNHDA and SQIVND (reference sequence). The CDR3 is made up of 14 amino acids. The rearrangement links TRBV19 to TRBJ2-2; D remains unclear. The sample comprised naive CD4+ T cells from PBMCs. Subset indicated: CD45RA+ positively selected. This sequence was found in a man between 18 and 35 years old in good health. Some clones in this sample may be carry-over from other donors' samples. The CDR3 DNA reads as TGTGCCAGTAGTATAGGGGTGGTGATGGGGGAGCTGTTTTTT. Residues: CASSIGVVMGELFF. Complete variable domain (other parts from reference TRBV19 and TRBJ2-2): DGGITQSPKYLFRKEGQNVTLSCEQNLNHDAMYWYRQDPGQGLRLIYYSQIVNDFQKGDIAEGYSVSREKKESFPLTVTSAQKNPTAFYLCASSIGVVMGELFFGEGSRLTVL.